The next 25 T cell receptor beta chains were all read from a single sample in a study of blood T cells in healthy people across ages. For the second PCR, which ran for about 6 to 11 cycles, a sample-barcoded 5' primer and a J-beta primer mix were used. TCRdb itself ran the 5' RACE reads through MiXCR, one entry per CDR3 protein. The table records over 1,300,000 distinct CDR3 sequences, around 59% of them present only once. The sample taken for sequencing was blood. These receptors were taken from a man between 18 and 29 years old in good health.

This clonotype occurred a few times. The genes are TRBV7-9 and TRBJ2-1; 10 nucleotides line up with TRBD2. The CDR3 covers 15 residues. Germline V gene lookup returns CDR1 SEHNR and CDR2 FQNEAQ (reference sequence). V shed 5 bases, J shed 5 bases, and the junction held 6 bases outside the gene matches. DNA of the CDR3: TGTGCCAGCAGCCGTCTAGCGGGAGTAAACAATGAGCAGTTCTTC. It encodes CASSRLAGVNNEQFF. The full variable domain, with the rest looked up from reference TRBV7-9 and TRBJ2-1, is DTGVSQNPRHKITKRGQNVTFRCDPISEHNRLYWYRQTLGQGPEFLTYFQNEAQLEKSRLLSDRFSAERPKGSFSTLEIQRTEQGDSAMYLCASSRLAGVNNEQFFGPGTRLTVL.

The table lists this clonotype with a few counts. V gene TRBV28 combines with J gene TRBJ2-4; TRBD2 agrees at 10 bases. The germline V gene encodes CDR1 MDHEN and CDR2 SYDVKM. CDR3 length: 14 residues. The J segment lost 4 bases and the V segment lost 8 bases, leaving 5 bases of the junction unmatched. The CDR3 is CASQGLAVKNIQYF. The CDR3 DNA sequence: TGTGCCAGCCAAGGACTAGCGGTTAAAAACATTCAGTACTTC.

The rearrangement uses TRBV20-1 and TRBJ1-2; tentatively, D is TRBD1 (5 bases). The V gene lost 0 bases and the J gene lost 7 bases, with 12 bases spanning the gap. The CDR3 is made up of 13 amino acids. The germline V gene has CDR1 DFQATT and CDR2 SNEGSKA (reference sequence). CDR3 residues: CSARDPSGSGYTF. CDR3 DNA: TGCAGTGCTAGAGACCCATCAGGGAGTGGCTACACCTTC.

For this clonotype: An end of the junction does not agree with germline; a read error may underlie this. The V and J genes are TRBV10-2 and TRBJ1-5; D not certain. There are 14 residues in the CDR3. Germline CDR1 reads WSHSY; CDR2 reads SAAADI. The CDR3 coding sequence is TGCGCCAGCAGTGAGGGTCAGGTGGATCAGCTCCAGCATTTT. Its translation: CASSEGQVDQLQHF.

This clonotype was detected once. The gene calls are TRBV6-1 and TRBJ2-1; 9 bases align to TRBD1. The V segment lost 8 bases and the J segment 4 bases; nucleotides outside the gene matches: 6. Germline V CDR1 and CDR2: MNHNS, SASEGT. CDR3 length: 14 residues. CDR3 amino acids: CASPRDRDYNEQFF. CDR3 bases: TGTGCCAGCCCCCGGGACAGGGATTACAATGAGCAGTTCTTC.

J is TRBJ1-2 and V is TRBV2; D ambiguous. From germline, CDR1 is SNHLY and CDR2 FYNNEI. The CDR3 length is 13 residues. Trimming removed 4 bases from V and 6 bases from J, with 12 bases in between. The CDR3 region is CASSGVSGDGYTF. The CDR3 DNA reads TGTGCCAGCAGTGGAGTGTCCGGGGATGGCTACACCTTC.

The rearrangement uses TRBV4-1 and TRBJ2-3; 8 bases fit TRBD2. Germline CDR1 MGHRA, CDR2 YSYEKL. CDR3 size: 17 residues. V was clipped by 1 base and J by 3 bases; unmatched bases: 9. The CDR3 is CASSQGPQRGRTDTQYF. DNA for the CDR3: TGCGCCAGCAGCCAAGGGCCCCAGCGGGGGCGGACAGATACGCAGTATTTT.

The table lists this clonotype with many counts. The chain couples TRBV4-1 to TRBJ2-7, with TRBD1 identical over 7 bases. Germline V gene data show CDR1 as MGHRA and CDR2 as YSYEKL. This CDR3 is 15 amino acids long. V dropped 0 bases and J dropped 1; count of bases not matched to a gene: 3. The CDR3 sequence is CASSQDSGGSYEQYF. The CDR3 DNA sequence: TGCGCCAGCAGCCAAGACTCAGGGGGATCCTACGAGCAGTACTTC.

The V gene is TRBV28, the J gene TRBJ2-1; perhaps TRBD1 as D (6 bases). Near its end, the DNA agrees better with TRBJ2-7, so the J call may be wrong. Germline values: CDR1 MDHEN, CDR2 SYDVKM. This CDR3 spans 14 amino acids. CDR3 DNA: TGTGCCAGCGGGGAGACAGGCGGCAGGTACGAGCAGTACTTC. Its translation: CASGETGGRYEQYF.

The J gene is TRBJ2-7, the V gene TRBV20-1; D may be TRBD2 (5 bases). Germline V CDR1 and CDR2: DFQATT, SNEGSKA (reference sequence). Trimming took off 3 bases at V and 6 bases at J, with 9 bases between the two ends. CDR3 length: 11 residues. The CDR3 reads CSARRGFEQYF. In DNA, the CDR3 is TGCAGTGCTAGGCGCGGGTTCGAGCAGTACTTC.

This clonotype was detected only once. This chain joins TRBV7-2 and TRBJ2-7; 10 bases fit TRBD2. CDR1 and CDR2 from the germline V gene are SGHTA and FQGNSA. CDR3 length: 16 amino acids. The V gene end was trimmed by 5 bases and the J gene end by 3 bases; junction bases not matched to a gene: 10. CDR3 amino acids: CASSPSSGRPNYEQYF. CDR3 nucleotide sequence: TGTGCCAGCAGCCCCTCTAGCGGGAGACCCAACTACGAGCAGTACTTC.

This clonotype has just one count. The chain employs TRBV6-6 and TRBJ2-1; 14 bases are shared with TRBD2. The junction had 11 bases not matched to a gene; V was cut back by 8 bases and J by 8 bases. The CDR3 covers 16 residues. Germline V gene sequence: CDR1 MNHNY, CDR2 SVGAGI (reference sequence). In nucleotides, the CDR3 is TGTGCCAGCGCGGGGACTAGCGGGAGCTTAGGGGATGAGCAGTTCTTC. Protein sequence: CASAGTSGSLGDEQFF.

The CDR3 DNA reads TGTGCCAGCAGCTTAAGGCGCGGGCCAGGCAATGAGCAGTACTTC. It specifies CASSLRRGPGNEQYF. J is TRBJ2-1 and V is TRBV7-2, with a possible D match to TRBD2 (5 bases). The J call may be mistaken, given a closer DNA end match to TRBJ2-7. The germline gives CDR1 SGHTA, CDR2 FQGNSA. The CDR3 runs to 15 residues.

The rearrangement joins TRBV5-1 to TRBJ1-5; tentative D call: TRBD1 (5 bases). V was clipped by 4 bases and J by 3 bases, with 14 bases between them. Germline V gene lookup returns CDR1 SGHRS and CDR2 YFSETQ. The CDR3 spans 15 residues. The CDR3 bases are TGCGCCAGCAGCGTAATATCGGGGCCCAATCAGCCCCAGCATTTT. Its translation is CASSVISGPNQPQHF. Filled out from reference TRBV5-1 and TRBJ1-5, the complete variable domain reads KAGVTQTPRYLIKTRGQQVTLSCSPISGHRSVSWYQQTPGQGLQFLFEYFSETQRNKGNFPGRFSGRQFSNSRSEMNVSTLELGDSALYLCASSVISGPNQPQHFGDGTRLSIL.

J is TRBJ1-5 and V is TRBV7-2; 7 bases match TRBD1. J gave up 7 bases and V 5 bases, and 11 bases lay outside the gene matches. The CDR3 spans 15 residues. The germline V gene has CDR1 SGHTA and CDR2 FQGNSA. Here the CDR3 DNA reads TGTGCCAGCAGCGAAATGATAACAGGGGCCCAGCCCCAGCATTTT. Its translation: CASSEMITGAQPQHF.

In its sample, this clonotype was seen a few times. This sequence joins TRBV10-1 and TRBJ2-1, with TRBD2 matching over 7 bases. V lost 0 bases and J lost 4; bases outside the gene matches: 12. The CDR3 is 18 amino acids. The germline V gene encodes CDR1 WNHNN and CDR2 SYGVQD (reference sequence). CDR3 DNA sequence: TGCGCCAGCAGTGAGTCGAGTTTAGCGCGGGAGCGGTACAATGAGCAGTTCTTC. Translating gives CASSESSLARERYNEQFF.

The V gene is TRBV7-8, the J gene TRBJ2-1; TRBD2 matches 16 bases. The CDR3 runs to 20 residues. From germline, CDR1 is SGHVS and CDR2 FQNEAQ. Trimming took 1 base from V and 6 from J; bases not matched to a gene: 12. The CDR3 reads CASSLVRGLAGGPEGNEQFF. CDR3 coding DNA: TGTGCCAGCAGCTTAGTCAGGGGACTAGCGGGAGGGCCTGAGGGCAATGAGCAGTTCTTC. Looking up the rest from reference TRBV7-8 and TRBJ2-1 gives the full variable domain: GAGVSQSPRYKVAKRGQDVALRCDPISGHVSLFWYQQALGQGPEFLTYFQNEAQLDKSGLPSDRFFAERPEGSVSTLKIQRTQQEDSAVYLCASSLVRGLAGGPEGNEQFFGPGTRLTVL.

V and J are TRBV2 and TRBJ2-3, with a weak D call TRBD1 (6 bases). With 5 bases removed from V and 1 base from J, the gap between germline ends came to 13 bases. The V gene's germline CDR1 is SNHLY and CDR2 FYNNEI. CDR3 length: 15 amino acids. Here the CDR3 reads CASSSVRGGTDTQYF. The CDR3 DNA follows: TGTGCCAGCAGTTCGGTCAGGGGAGGCACAGATACGCAGTATTTT.

The chain links TRBV10-3 to TRBJ2-2; D call uncertain. The CDR3 consists of 16 residues. Between the trimmed V and J ends, which lost 2 bases and 0 bases, there was a span of 10 bases. Germline V gives CDR1 ENHRY, CDR2 SYGVKD. The CDR3 sequence is CAISEMVRTNTGELFF. The CDR3 bases are TGTGCCATCAGTGAGATGGTCCGGACGAACACCGGGGAGCTGTTTTTT.

This chain links TRBV7-2 with TRBJ2-4; 9 nucleotides align to TRBD2. Judging by the DNA end, TRBJ2-7 fits better; the J call may be wrong. CDR1 is SGHTA and CDR2 is FQGNSA in the germline V gene. The CDR3 totals 14 residues. The CDR3 reads CASSLAGLANEQYF. In nucleotides, the CDR3 is TGTGCCAGCAGCTTAGCGGGACTAGCTAACGAGCAGTACTTC.

The chain employs TRBV5-1 and TRBJ2-4, with 9 bases fitting TRBD1. The end of the DNA is better explained by TRBJ2-7, so the J call may be wrong. The CDR3 spans 13 residues. CDR1 is SGHRS, CDR2 YFSETQ, per germline. CDR3 DNA sequence: TGCGCCAGCAGCACTGGGGACAGGGCCGAGCAGTACTTC. Translation: CASSTGDRAEQYF.

The rearrangement links TRBV6-6 to TRBJ2-7, with 7 bases fitting TRBD1. Germline trimming cut 2 bases from V and 0 bases from J; bases unmatched to any gene: 4. The CDR3 has 15 amino acids. In germline, CDR1 is MNHNY, CDR2 SVGAGI (reference sequence). CDR3 bases: TGTGCCAGCAGTTACGATCGGACAGGCTCCTACGAGCAGTACTTC. Protein product: CASSYDRTGSYEQYF.

The chain has TRBV11-2 and TRBJ2-5; TRBD2 matches 9 bases. The V gene's germline CDR1 is SGHAT and CDR2 FQNNGV. This CDR3 has 15 amino acids. Losses at the gene ends were 1 base for V and 5 bases for J; bases not matched to a gene: 5. In DNA, the CDR3 is TGTGCCAGCAGCTTAGTGCGGGGGGGCGTCGAGACCCAGTACTTC. Amino acid sequence: CASSLVRGGVETQYF. The variable domain in full, with the rest retrieved from reference TRBV11-2 and TRBJ2-5, is EAGVAQSPRYKIIEKRQSVAFWCNPISGHATLYWYQQILGQGPKLLIQFQNNGVVDDSQLPKDRFSAERLKGVDSTLKIQPAKLEDSAVYLCASSLVRGGVETQYFGPGTRLLVL.

This clonotype was detected only a few times. The chain carries TRBV4-1 and TRBJ2-3; no clear D gene. V lost 4 bases and J 0 bases, leaving 14 bases between the germline ends. CDR3 size: 16 residues. Germline CDR1 and CDR2: MGHRA and YSYEKL. In nucleotides, the CDR3 is TGCGCCAGCAGCCCCATTACCGGTACTAGCACAGATACGCAGTATTTT. Translation gives CASSPITGTSTDTQYF.

The V gene is TRBV7-9, the J gene TRBJ1-4; weak D call: TRBD1 (6 bases). The CDR3 has 15 residues. Per germline, CDR1 SEHNR and CDR2 FQNEAQ (reference sequence). V was cut by 2 bases and J by 8 bases, with 15 bases left in between. CDR3 sequence reads: CASSLSPDSGEKLFF. CDR3 DNA: TGTGCCAGCAGCTTAAGTCCGGACAGTGGCGAAAAACTGTTTTTT.